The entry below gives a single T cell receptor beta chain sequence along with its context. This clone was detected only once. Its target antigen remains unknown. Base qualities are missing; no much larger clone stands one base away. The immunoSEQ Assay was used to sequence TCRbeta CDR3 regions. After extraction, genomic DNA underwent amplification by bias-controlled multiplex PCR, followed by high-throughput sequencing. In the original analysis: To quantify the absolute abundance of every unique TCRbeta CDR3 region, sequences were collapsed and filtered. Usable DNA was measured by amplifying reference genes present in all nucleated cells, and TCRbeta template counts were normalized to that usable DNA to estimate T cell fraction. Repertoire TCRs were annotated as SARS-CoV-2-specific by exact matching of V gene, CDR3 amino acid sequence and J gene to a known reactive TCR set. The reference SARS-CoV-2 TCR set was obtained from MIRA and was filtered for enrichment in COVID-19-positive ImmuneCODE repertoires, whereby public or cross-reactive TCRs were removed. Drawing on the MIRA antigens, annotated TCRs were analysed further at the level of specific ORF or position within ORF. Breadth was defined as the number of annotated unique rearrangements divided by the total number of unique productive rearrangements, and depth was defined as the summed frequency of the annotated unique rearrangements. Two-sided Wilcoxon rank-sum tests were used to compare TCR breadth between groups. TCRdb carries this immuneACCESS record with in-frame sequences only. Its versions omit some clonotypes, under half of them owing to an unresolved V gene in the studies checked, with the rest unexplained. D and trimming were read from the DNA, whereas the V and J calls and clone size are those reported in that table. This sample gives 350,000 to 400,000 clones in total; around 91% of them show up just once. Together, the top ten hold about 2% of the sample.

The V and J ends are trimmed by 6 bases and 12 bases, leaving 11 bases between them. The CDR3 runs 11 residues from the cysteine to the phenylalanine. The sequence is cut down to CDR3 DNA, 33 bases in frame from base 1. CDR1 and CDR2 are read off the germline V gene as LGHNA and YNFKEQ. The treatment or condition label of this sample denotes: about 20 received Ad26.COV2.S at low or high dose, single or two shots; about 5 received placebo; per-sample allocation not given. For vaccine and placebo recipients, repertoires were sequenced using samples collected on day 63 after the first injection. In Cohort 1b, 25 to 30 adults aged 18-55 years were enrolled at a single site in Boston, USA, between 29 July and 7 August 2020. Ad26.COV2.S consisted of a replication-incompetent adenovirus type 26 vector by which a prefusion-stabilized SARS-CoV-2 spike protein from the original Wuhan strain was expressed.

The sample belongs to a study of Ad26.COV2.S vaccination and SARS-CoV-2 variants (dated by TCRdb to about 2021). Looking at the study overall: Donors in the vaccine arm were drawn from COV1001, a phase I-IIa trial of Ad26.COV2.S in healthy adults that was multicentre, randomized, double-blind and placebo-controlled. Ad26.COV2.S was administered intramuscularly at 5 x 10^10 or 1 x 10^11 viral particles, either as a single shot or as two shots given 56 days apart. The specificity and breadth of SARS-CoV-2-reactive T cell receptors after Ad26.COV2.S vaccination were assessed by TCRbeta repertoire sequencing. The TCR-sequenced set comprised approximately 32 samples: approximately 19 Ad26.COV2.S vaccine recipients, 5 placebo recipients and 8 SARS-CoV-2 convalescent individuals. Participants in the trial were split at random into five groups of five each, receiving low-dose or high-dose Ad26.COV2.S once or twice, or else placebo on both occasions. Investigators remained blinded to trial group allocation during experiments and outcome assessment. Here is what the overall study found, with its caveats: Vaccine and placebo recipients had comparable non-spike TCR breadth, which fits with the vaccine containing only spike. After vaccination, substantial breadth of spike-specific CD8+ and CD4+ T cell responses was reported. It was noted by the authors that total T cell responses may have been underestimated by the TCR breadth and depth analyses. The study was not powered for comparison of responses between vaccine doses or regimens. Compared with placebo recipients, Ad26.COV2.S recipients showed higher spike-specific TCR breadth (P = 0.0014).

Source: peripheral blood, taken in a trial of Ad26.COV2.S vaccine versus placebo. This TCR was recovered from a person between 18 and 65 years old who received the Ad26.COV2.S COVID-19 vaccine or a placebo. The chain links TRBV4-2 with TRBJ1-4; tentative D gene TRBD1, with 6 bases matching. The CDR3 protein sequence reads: CASRLQGELFF. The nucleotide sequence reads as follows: TGTGCCAGCAGGCTACAGGGAGAACTGTTTTTT.